One sample yielded the 27 T cell receptor beta chains listed below, sequenced in a study of shared clonotypes between healthy human individuals. The assay was immunoSEQ multiplex PCR, and TCRdb's table has in-frame clones only and misses some. The sample lists over 850,000 clones, approximately 80% occurring once. What was sequenced was memory CD4+ T cells from PBMCs. Documented subset: CD45RA-negative fraction. The receptor set was obtained from a man younger than 35 in good health. Some clones in this sample may be carry-over from other donors' samples.

The CDR3 coding sequence is TGTGCCAGCAGCTCAACCGGGGCGGGTAGCACAGATACGCAGTATTTT. Translated: CASSSTGAGSTDTQYF. The chain carries TRBV5-4 and TRBJ2-3; the D gene could be TRBD1 or TRBD2 (5 bases each). The CDR3 spans 16 residues. Trimming took 3 bases from V and 0 from J, leaving 14 bases between them. Per the germline V gene, CDR1 is SGHNT and CDR2 is YYREEE (reference sequence).

The chain employs TRBV6-6 and TRBJ1-5; D perhaps matches TRBD1 (6 bases). Trimming took off 2 bases at V and 0 bases at J, with 11 bases between the two ends. The length of the CDR3 is 16 residues. Germline V gene sequence: CDR1 MNHNY, CDR2 SVGAGI (reference sequence). CDR3 in DNA: TGTGCCAGCAGTTACCCAGGACAGACTAGCAATCAGCCCCAGCATTTT. Translating gives CASSYPGQTSNQPQHF.

Ten or more counts support this clone. Other DNA variants within this sample encode the same CDR3. The chain joins TRBV28 to TRBJ2-6; unclear D gene. Germline V gene lookup returns CDR1 MDHEN and CDR2 SYDVKM. The CDR3 is 13 residues long. V was cut by 6 bases and J by 0 bases, with 3 bases left in between. The CDR3 sequence: CASRRSGANVLTF. Written as DNA, the CDR3 is TGTGCCAGCAGGCGCTCTGGGGCCAACGTCCTGACTTTC.

The chain employs TRBV18 and TRBJ2-2; D is unresolved. The ends were cut back, 0 bases at V and 4 bases at J, with 9 bases in the middle. Germline values: CDR1 KGHSH, CDR2 LQKENI. The CDR3 is made up of 15 amino acids. In DNA, the CDR3 is TGTGCCAGCTCACCACCGGCTACGGCCACCGGGGAGCTGTTTTTT. Translating gives CASSPPATATGELFF.

CDR3 sequence (DNA): TGCAGCGTCTCGGCGGGCACAGATACGCAGTATTTT. Protein product: CSVSAGTDTQYF. The rearrangement links TRBV29-1 to TRBJ2-3; D not certain. V lost 6 bases to trimming and J lost 1 base, with 8 bases between them. The CDR3 is 12 residues long. Germline-derived CDR1 and CDR2 are SQVTM and ANQGSEA.

The V call is TRBV28, the J call TRBJ1-4; tentatively, D is TRBD1 (6 bases). The ends were cut back, 6 bases at V and 8 bases at J, with 25 bases in the middle. CDR3 size: 17 residues. The germline V gene has CDR1 MDHEN and CDR2 SYDVKM. The CDR3 here is CASSPSRGANQGEKLFF. Written as DNA, the CDR3 is TGTGCCAGCAGCCCCTCAAGGGGGGCGAATCAAGGGGAAAAACTGTTTTTT.

The J gene is TRBJ2-1, the V gene TRBV28, with 8 nucleotides matching TRBD2. The CDR3 consists of 15 residues. Germline lookup yields CDR1 MDHEN and CDR2 SYDVKM. The V segment lost 3 bases and the J segment 5 bases; nucleotides outside the gene matches: 6. The CDR3 loop reads CASSLGGGPHNEQFF. The CDR3 region has the DNA TGTGCCAGCAGTTTGGGCGGGGGGCCCCACAATGAGCAGTTCTTC.

The chain employs TRBV20-1 and TRBJ1-2; D remains ambiguous. The CDR3 consists of 11 residues. The germline V gene encodes CDR1 DFQATT and CDR2 SNEGSKA (reference sequence). With 3 bases removed from V and 1 base from J, the gap between germline ends came to 3 bases. As DNA, the CDR3 is TGCAGTGCTAGCGGTAACTATGGCTACACCTTC. The encoded protein is CSASGNYGYTF.

In the case of this clone: Other DNA sequences of this sample code for an identical CDR3. J is TRBJ1-1 and V is TRBV10-2; D is possibly TRBD1 (5 bases). Germline V lookup: CDR1 WSHSY, CDR2 SAAADI. The CDR3 runs 14 residues. V lost 3 bases and J 1 base, leaving 9 bases between the germline ends. In nucleotides, the CDR3 is TGCGCCAGCAGTGAAGGCGGGGGGAACACTGAAGCTTTCTTT. Its translation is CASSEGGGNTEAFF.

This chain joins TRBV5-1 and TRBJ1-4; no definite D call. Germline V gives CDR1 SGHRS, CDR2 YFSETQ. The CDR3 contains 14 residues. Deletions cut 1 base from V and 7 bases from J, with 11 bases between. In DNA, the CDR3 is TGCGCCAGCAGCTTGTCGGGTAGTGGTGAAAAACTGTTTTTT. Its translation is CASSLSGSGEKLFF.

The gene calls are TRBV28 and TRBJ2-7, with 8 bases that match TRBD1. The germline CDR1 and CDR2 sequences are MDHEN and SYDVKM. V dropped 4 bases and J dropped 0; count of bases not matched to a gene: 11. The CDR3 covers 17 residues. As DNA, the CDR3 is TGTGCCAGCAGTTCCCCCTTGTCGGACAGGGTCTCCTACGAGCAGTACTTC. Encoded protein: CASSSPLSDRVSYEQYF.

J is TRBJ1-3 and V is TRBV7-8; D is undetermined. Between the trimmed V and J ends, which lost 5 bases and 0 bases, there was a span of 11 bases. This CDR3 region has 15 residues. Germline V gene lookup returns CDR1 SGHVS and CDR2 FQNEAQ. DNA of the CDR3: TGTGCCAGCAGCCCGTACATCCACTCTGGAAACACCATATATTTT. Protein sequence: CASSPYIHSGNTIYF. Drawing the rest from reference TRBV7-8 and TRBJ1-3, the complete variable domain is GAGVSQSPRYKVAKRGQDVALRCDPISGHVSLFWYQQALGQGPEFLTYFQNEAQLDKSGLPSDRFFAERPEGSVSTLKIQRTQQEDSAVYLCASSPYIHSGNTIYFGEGSWLTVV.

This chain joins TRBV11-2 and TRBJ1-1, with a tentative D call TRBD1 (5 bases). Trimming stripped 6 bases from V and 7 bases from J, with 12 bases between. CDR1 and CDR2 (germline): SGHAT, FQNNGV. The CDR3 runs to 12 residues. The CDR3 sequence is CASRPGGGEAFF. For the CDR3, the DNA is TGTGCCAGCAGGCCTGGGGGGGGTGAAGCTTTCTTT.

The J gene is TRBJ2-5, the V gene TRBV28, with 9 bases matching TRBD1. The CDR3 is 16 amino acids. Per germline, CDR1 MDHEN and CDR2 SYDVKM. The J segment lost 3 bases and the V segment lost 6 bases, leaving 11 bases of the junction unmatched. Here the CDR3 DNA reads TGTGCCAGCAGCCAATTACCGGGACAGGGTAAAGAGACCCAGTACTTC. Encoded protein: CASSQLPGQGKETQYF.

The chain uses TRBV6-1 and TRBJ1-4; D is ambiguous. The CDR3 contains 12 residues. The V end was cut by 7 bases, the J end by 2 bases, with 5 bases between. Germline loops: CDR1 MNHNS, CDR2 SASEGT. The CDR3 sequence is CASKRTNEKLFF. CDR3 in DNA: TGTGCCAGCAAAAGGACTAATGAAAAACTGTTTTTT.

The count of this clone is one. The chain links TRBV9 to TRBJ1-2; 7 positions match TRBD1. The germline CDR1 and CDR2 sequences are SGDLS and YYNGEE. Losses at the gene ends were 5 bases for V and 3 bases for J; bases not matched to a gene: 7. The CDR3 sequence is 14 residues long. As DNA, the CDR3 is TGTGCCAGCAGAGCGGACAGGTGGGACTATGGCTACACCTTC. Residues: CASRADRWDYGYTF.

This clone occurred once. The chain has TRBV7-3 and TRBJ2-3; TRBD2 aligns across 9 bases. V was pared by 4 bases and J by 4 bases, with 3 bases of the junction left unmatched. CDR3 length equals 14 residues. Germline V gene data show CDR1 as SGHTA and CDR2 as FQGTGA. In DNA, the CDR3 is TGTGCCAGCAGCTCCGGGACTAGCTCAGATACGCAGTATTTT. Amino acids: CASSSGTSSDTQYF.

Turning to this clone: At the DNA level, this CDR3 is encoded by other sequences in the same sample as well. J is TRBJ2-7 and V is TRBV5-6; no definite D call. V was pared by 0 bases and J by 4 bases, with 5 bases between. The V gene's germline CDR1 is SGHDT and CDR2 YYEEEE. CDR3 length: 12 amino acids. The CDR3 sequence is CASSLASYEQYF. CDR3 in DNA: TGTGCCAGCAGCTTGGCCTCGTACGAGCAGTACTTC.

The chain employs TRBV6-5 and TRBJ2-5; TRBD2 agrees at 7 bases. The V gene end was trimmed by 2 bases and the J gene end by 7 bases; junction bases not matched to a gene: 7. The CDR3 runs 14 residues. In germline, CDR1 is MNHEY, CDR2 SVGAGI. CDR3 amino acids: CASSYEGGPGTQYF. The CDR3 nucleotides read TGTGCCAGCAGTTACGAGGGAGGGCCGGGGACCCAGTACTTC.

This chain connects TRBV27 to TRBJ2-3; D tentatively fits TRBD1 or TRBD2 (5 bases each). Germline CDR1 MNHEY, CDR2 SMNVEV (reference sequence). Deletions cut 3 bases from V and 3 bases from J, with 16 bases between. The CDR3 consists of 16 residues. CDR3 nucleotides: TGTGCCAGCAGTTTGTGGGCTGAGGGGCCTACAGATACGCAGTATTTT. Its translation is CASSLWAEGPTDTQYF.

In DNA form, the CDR3 reads TGTGCCAGCAGATTCGTTAGCAATCAGCCCCAGCATTTT. Translated: CASRFVSNQPQHF. This rearrangement joins TRBV6-1 to TRBJ1-5; D call uncertain. The V end lost 6 bases, the J end lost 0 bases, and 6 bases lay between the germline ends. The CDR3 loop spans 13 amino acids. CDR1 and CDR2 from the germline V gene are MNHNS and SASEGT.

This chain's CDR3 is CASSEGGASYEQYF. The CDR3 coding sequence is TGTGCCAGTAGTGAGGGGGGCGCCTCCTACGAGCAGTACTTC. This chain joins TRBV19 and TRBJ2-7; D might be TRBD1 or TRBD2, each matching 6 bases. V lost 5 bases and J 0 bases, leaving 11 bases between the germline ends. CDR1 is LNHDA and CDR2 is SQIVND in the germline V gene (reference sequence). There are 14 residues in the CDR3.

The CDR3: CASQEQNEQFF. In DNA form, the CDR3 reads TGTGCCAGCCAAGAGCAGAATGAGCAGTTCTTC. The gene calls are TRBV4-2 and TRBJ2-1; D unclear. V was pared by 8 bases and J by 7 bases, with 9 bases between. This CDR3 has 11 amino acids. Per germline, CDR1 LGHNA and CDR2 YNFKEQ.

CDR3: CASSQRRGGNNEQFF. In DNA, the CDR3 is TGTGCCAGCAGCCAACGGAGGGGCGGGAACAATGAGCAGTTCTTC. J is TRBJ2-1 and V is TRBV14, with D possibly TRBD2 on 6 matching bases. CDR1 and CDR2 from the germline V gene are SGHDN and FVKESK. V lost 2 bases and J lost 5, with 13 bases in between. This CDR3 is 15 amino acids long.

As regards this clone: The same CDR3 also results from other DNA sequences found in this sample. The chain uses TRBV30 and TRBJ2-5; a weak D match, TRBD1 (5 bases). Trimming removed 2 bases at V and 4 bases at J, with 5 bases between. CDR1 GTSNPN and CDR2 SVGIG come from the germline V gene (reference sequence). This CDR3 is built from 11 residues. CDR3 sequence (DNA): TGTGCCTGGAGTCAGGGAGAGACCCAGTACTTC. It encodes CAWSQGETQYF.

Remarks on this clone: This may be a read error, as it is one base from a much larger clone. The V gene is TRBV29-1, the J gene TRBJ2-3, with a weak D call TRBD2 (5 bases). The germline V gene encodes CDR1 SQVTM and CDR2 ANQGSEA. The CDR3 sequence is 10 residues long. V lost 7 bases and J 5 bases, leaving 7 bases between the germline ends. DNA for the CDR3: TGCAGCGCTGGAGGAGATACGCAGTATTTT. Its protein product is CSAGGDTQYF.

CDR3 loop: CAWSVYGRATNEKLFF. CDR3 DNA sequence: TGTGCCTGGAGTGTTTACGGCAGGGCAACTAATGAAAAACTGTTTTTT. The gene calls are TRBV30 and TRBJ1-4; maybe TRBD1 (5 bases). Germline V CDR1 and CDR2: GTSNPN, SVGIG (reference sequence). This CDR3 comprises 16 residues. Trimming removed 0 bases from V and 0 bases from J, with 11 bases in between.